This record concerns one T cell receptor (beta chain) sequence. This clonotype has a count of ten or more. The clone's antigen remains unknown. Qualities for individual bases were not recorded, and no much larger clone is one base off. This record belongs to a study of neurological immune-mediated disorders (dated by TCRdb to between 2018 and 2021). As for the study more broadly: Peripheral blood TCR-beta repertoires from patients with HTLV-I-associated myelopathy (HAM/TSP), patients with multiple sclerosis, and healthy controls were compared in the study using UMI-based sequencing. The roughly 110 TCR-beta libraries included longitudinal samples, technical triplicates and paired sorted CD4+ and CD8+ T-cell subsets alongside PBMC samples. The cohort was made up of 60 to 75 subjects, consisting of around 14 HAM/TSP patients, some 34 multiple sclerosis patients and 20 healthy controls. Overall study outcomes, separate from this receptor: Expanded clones from different subjects shared no identical CDR3 amino acid sequences, which suggests that TCR-beta repertoires were private in all groups. The highest TCR clonal expansion was observed in HAM/TSP patients, whereas the lowest was observed in MS patients, even when compared with healthy controls.

V loses 5 bases of germline sequence and J loses 7 bases, and the interval between the two ends is 17 bases. From the cysteine through the phenylalanine, the CDR3 covers 13 amino acids. This entry keeps only the CDR3 DNA: 39 bases, framed from base 1. The germline V gene (reference sequence) supplies CDR1 DFQATT and CDR2 SNEGSKA. Unsorted PBMC libraries were generated from 2 million PBMCs stored in RNAlater at -80 °C until RNA extraction. PBMCs were separated from peripheral blood using Ficoll-Hypaque density gradient centrifugation and then cryopreserved in liquid nitrogen. cDNA was synthesized by template-switch 5'RACE using a primer with a 10-nucleotide random unique molecular identifier that tagged each TCR transcript. Over 160 million TCR-beta sequences, covering 15-18 subjects, were produced in each sequencing run. The RNeasy kit was used for extraction of total RNA. TCR-beta VDJ regions were amplified with primers for the TCR constant region and the 5'RACE anchor, using the KAPA Real-time Library Amplification kit. A first PCR added sample indexes and Illumina adaptors, and a second PCR then raised library yield. After Ampure bead purification, the roughly 650 bp TCR product was size-selected on a 2% E-gel SizeSelection system. Before pooling, libraries had their quality checked on a Bioanalyzer, their concentration measured with Qubit, and their quantity determined with the Kapa Library Quantification kit. Paired-end 2 x 150 bp sequencing of the libraries was performed on an Illumina HiSeq 2500. To increase sequence diversity, roughly 23-30% phiX was spiked into each library pool. On the authors' methods: The UMI-based MiGEC pipeline processed quality-filtered reads and removed over 80% of raw TCR sequences during error correction. VDJ genes were aligned to IMGT germline references, and each clonotype was defined by a unique CDR3 amino acid sequence together with V-J genes. Clonal expansion, Shannon diversity and CDR3 relatedness (CalcPairwiseDistances, ClusterSamples) were evaluated with VDJtools, and phylogenetic trees were built with CLCbio workbench. Using coefficient-of-variation modelling across technical triplicates, the study counted a clone as expanded if it had at least 8 unique UMIs. TCRdb reprocessed the public reads (quality trimming at Q25 with fastp, clone calling with MiXCR) and kept in-frame beta chains. Rows with a matching CDR3 protein are joined into one entry that keeps the most common DNA and genes. The V and J calls and clone size are TCRdb's, not the authors'. The sample records tens of thousands of distinct CDR3 sequences, around 13% of which are singletons. Roughly 13% of the sample goes to the ten largest clones.

Sequenced sample: PBMCs. The source is a woman aged 55 to 70 with HTLV-1-associated myelopathy (HAM/TSP). The chain is assembled from TRBV20-1 and TRBJ1-1; no D gene call is confident. The DNA sequence reads TGCAGTGCTCCCCCGACGGGAGGCGATGAAGCTTTCTTT. The encoded protein is CSAPPTGGDEAFF.